Each of the 9 T cell receptor beta chains below was sequenced from the same sample in a study of CD8+ T cells in alopecia areata. In each case, RNA was isolated and then reverse transcribed into cDNA as the sequencing template. Sequencing was performed with immunoSEQ multiplex PCR; in TCRdb, only in-frame clones are kept and a portion is missing. This sample has almost 35,000 clones, with 55% found just once. The sequenced sample consisted of NKG2D-high CD8+ T cells sorted from blood. These TCRs come from a human donor with alopecia areata.

This clone has more than one count but fewer than ten. The chain has TRBV27 and TRBJ2-1, with D maybe TRBD2 (5 bases). V lost 2 bases and J 7 bases, leaving 18 bases between the germline ends. Germline assignment: CDR1 MNHEY and CDR2 SMNVEV (reference sequence). CDR3 length equals 16 residues. CDR3: CASSLIYRSSGNEQFF. CDR3 nucleotide sequence: TGTGCCAGCAGTTTAATCTATCGGTCCAGCGGTAATGAGCAGTTCTTC.

The rearrangement links TRBV7-9 to TRBJ1-4; 8 nucleotides line up with TRBD1. The V gene end was trimmed by 2 bases and the J gene end by 8 bases; junction bases not matched to a gene: 7. CDR3 length: 15 amino acids. Germline V gene lookup returns CDR1 SEHNR and CDR2 FQNEAQ (reference sequence). The CDR3 region is CASSLMTGAEEKLFF. The CDR3 nucleotides read TGTGCCAGCAGCTTAATGACAGGGGCGGAAGAAAAACTGTTTTTT.

Only one count was recorded for this clone. The chain recombines TRBV9 with TRBJ2-7, with D hard to call. This CDR3 comprises 13 residues. With 0 bases removed from V and 0 bases from J, the gap between germline ends came to 4 bases. Germline assignment: CDR1 SGDLS and CDR2 YYNGEE. The CDR3 sequence is CASSVESSYEQYF. In nucleotides, the CDR3 is TGTGCCAGCAGCGTAGAGAGCTCCTACGAGCAGTACTTC. Combining the CDR3 with reference TRBV9 and TRBJ2-7 gives the whole variable domain DSGVTQTPKHLITATGQRVTLRCSPRSGDLSVYWYQQSLDQGLQFLIQYYNGEERAKGNILERFSAQQFPDLHSELNLSSLELGDSALYFCASSVESSYEQYFGPGTRLTVT.

The rearrangement joins TRBV7-9 to TRBJ2-5; 12 nucleotides agree with TRBD2. The germline V gene encodes CDR1 SEHNR and CDR2 FQNEAQ (reference sequence). V lost 1 base, J lost 5 bases, and 11 bases stayed unmatched. CDR3 length: 18 residues. The CDR3 loop reads CASSLVSASGRAMETQYF. Here the CDR3 DNA reads TGTGCCAGCAGCTTAGTTTCCGCTAGCGGGAGGGCCATGGAGACCCAGTACTTC.

A few counts support this clone. J is TRBJ2-1 and V is TRBV4-1; tentative D call: TRBD2 (6 bases). The V end was cut by 1 base, the J end by 0 bases, with 10 bases between. CDR3 length equals 16 residues. Germline V CDR1 and CDR2: MGHRA, YSYEKL. CDR3 residues: CASSQGIAASYNEQFF. For the CDR3, the DNA is TGCGCCAGCAGCCAAGGGATAGCGGCCTCCTACAATGAGCAGTTCTTC.

J is TRBJ2-3 and V is TRBV7-9; 10 bases agree with TRBD2. V lost 5 bases, J lost 9 bases, and 14 bases stayed unmatched. Germline values: CDR1 SEHNR, CDR2 FQNEAQ (reference sequence). CDR3 length: 16 residues. CDR3: CASSPMNVAGGGTQYF. The CDR3 region has the DNA TGTGCCAGCAGCCCTATGAATGTAGCGGGAGGAGGCACGCAGTATTTT.

In this sample, this clone turned up a few times. In nucleotides, the CDR3 is TGCGCCAGCAGCTTGATTGCTAGCGGGAGCTCCTACAATGAGCAGTTCTTC. Translation gives CASSLIASGSSYNEQFF. The V call is TRBV5-1, the J call TRBJ2-1, with 10 bases matching TRBD2. The CDR3 has 17 residues. Looked up from germline, CDR1 is SGHRS and CDR2 is YFSETQ. V lost 1 base to trimming and J lost 0 bases; unmatched junction nucleotides: 4.

With respect to this clone: Mismatch with germline at one junction end may stem from a read error. The sample contains more than one DNA sequence encoding this CDR3. The chain links TRBV4-3 to TRBJ2-7; 10 bases agree with TRBD1. Germline values: CDR1 LGHNA, CDR2 YSLEER. The CDR3 sequence is 14 residues long. This CDR3 reads CASSPGQGTYEQYF. The CDR3, as DNA: TGCGCCAGCAGCCCGGGACAGGGGACCTACGAGCAGTATTTC.

This chain uses TRBV4-3 with TRBJ2-5, with D unclear. The CDR3 is made up of 15 amino acids. CDR1 is LGHNA and CDR2 is YSLEER in the germline V gene. Trimming removed 0 bases from V and 5 bases from J, with 13 bases in between. The CDR3 DNA is TGCGCCAGCAGCCAAGAATACGGTCCTGAGGAGACCCAGTACTTC. This translates into CASSQEYGPEETQYF.